This paragraph reports one TCR beta chain. The CDR3 has 16 amino acids. V lost 1 base, J lost 0 bases, and 10 bases lay in between. Germline V CDR1 and CDR2: SGHNT, YENEEA. The record originates from a study of spatial heterogeneity in lung cancer. At the level of the study: PBMC samples from follow-up, where available, were sequenced a median of around 22 months after resection. Beta-chain sequences were consistently detected more often than alpha-chain sequences.

Time point described: blood at routine non-recurrence follow-up after resection. No cell sorting; template was whole RNA from tumor, lung tissue or PBMC. Each molecule of TCR cDNA was tagged with one unique molecular identifier. TCRdb used MiXCR to reprocess the 5' RACE reads, holding one entry per CDR3 protein. Of fewer than 25,000 distinct CDR3 sequences in the sample, roughly a tenth are singletons; the top ten hold about 20%. The receptor's source is a male donor with early-stage non-small cell lung cancer. The chain joins TRBV11-3 to TRBJ2-1; D not certain. The specimen was PBMCs, collected at follow-up. CDR3 sequence reads: CASSLGFAPSYNEQFF. The CDR3 coding sequence is TGTGCCAGCAGCTTAGGGTTCGCCCCCTCCTACAATGAGCAGTTCTTC. Supplemented by reference TRBV11-3 and TRBJ2-1, the full variable domain reads EAGVVQSPRYKIIEKKQPVAFWCNPISGHNTLYWYLQNLGQGPELLIRYENEEAVDDSQLPKDRFSAERLKGVDSTLKIQPAELGDSAVYLCASSLGFAPSYNEQFFGPGTRLTVL.